The 11 T cell receptor beta chains below come from one sample, sequenced in a study of blood T cell repertoires in COVID-19. Measured with immunoSEQ multiplex PCR; TCRdb has only the in-frame clones, and not every one. The sample carries 90,000 to 120,000 clones, about four fifths recorded once. The sample was peripheral blood. These receptors were obtained from a man aged 65-85 years with acute or convalescent COVID-19.

The J gene is TRBJ1-5, the V gene TRBV2, with TRBD1 as a possible D gene (6 bases). Per the germline V gene, CDR1 is SNHLY and CDR2 is FYNNEI. V lost 6 bases and J 4 bases, leaving 7 bases between the germline ends. The CDR3 contains 12 residues. CDR3 sequence reads: CASRDSNQPQHF. The CDR3 region has the DNA TGTGCCAGCAGGGACAGTAATCAGCCCCAGCATTTT.

The CDR3 sequence is CASSYSNGLDQPQHF. In nucleotides, the CDR3 is TGTGCCAGCAGTTACTCGAATGGCCTGGATCAGCCCCAGCATTTT. This chain connects TRBV6-5 to TRBJ1-5; unclear D gene. This CDR3 contains 15 residues. CDR1 and CDR2 (germline): MNHEY, SVGAGI. Trimming removed 0 bases from V and 5 bases from J, with 11 bases in between.

V and J are TRBV19 and TRBJ2-5, with TRBD2 matching 11 bases. The V and J ends lost 10 bases and 5 bases, in that order; junction bases with no gene match: 12. The CDR3 loop spans 15 amino acids. Per the germline V gene, CDR1 is LNHDA and CDR2 is SQIVND (reference sequence). CDR3 in DNA: TGTGCCACCTCGGGACTAGCGGCTCCCGGGGAGACCCAGTACTTC. Its translation is CATSGLAAPGETQYF.

The chain carries TRBV18 and TRBJ2-3, with 11 nucleotides matching TRBD2. CDR3 length: 15 amino acids. V lost 6 bases, J lost 5 bases, and 7 bases stayed unmatched. Germline V gives CDR1 KGHSH, CDR2 LQKENI. This CDR3 is CASSLGLADGDTQYF. CDR3 DNA sequence: TGTGCCAGCTCCCTGGGACTAGCGGATGGAGATACGCAGTATTTT.

The chain is built from TRBV6-6 and TRBJ2-6; no clear D gene. The germline V gene encodes CDR1 MNHNY and CDR2 SVGAGI (reference sequence). Trimming removed 10 bases at V and 2 bases at J, with 6 bases between. CDR3 length: 12 residues. CDR3: CAITAGANVLTF. As DNA, the CDR3 is TGTGCCATTACGGCTGGGGCCAACGTCCTGACTTTC.

This clone is a singleton in its sample. J is TRBJ1-6 and V is TRBV27; the D is unclear. CDR1 and CDR2 (germline): MNHEY, SMNVEV (reference sequence). The CDR3 has 14 residues. Trimming stripped 7 bases from V and 7 bases from J, with 14 bases between. In DNA, the CDR3 is TGTGCCAGCACAACACTAACCCTCAATTCACCCCTCCACTTT. Translating it yields CASTTLTLNSPLHF.

This chain links TRBV5-1 with TRBJ2-1, with 8 bases aligning to TRBD2. CDR1 and CDR2 (germline): SGHRS, YFSETQ. V trimming: 2 bases; J trimming: 4 bases; junction bases outside the gene matches: 5. The CDR3 has 15 residues. CDR3 residues: CASSLKRGTYNEQFF. CDR3 DNA sequence: TGCGCCAGCAGCTTAAAGCGGGGGACATACAATGAGCAGTTCTTC.

The genes are TRBV10-3 and TRBJ2-1; TRBD2 might be the D (6 bases). V was clipped by 3 bases and J by 0 bases, with 12 bases between them. The CDR3 totals 16 residues. CDR1 and CDR2 (germline): ENHRY, SYGVKD. CDR3 in DNA: TGTGCCATCAGTGATTTTACCGGGGGCTCCTACAATGAGCAGTTCTTC. Amino acids: CAISDFTGGSYNEQFF.

The chain combines TRBV7-6 with TRBJ2-7; TRBD2 agrees at 12 bases. The CDR3 has 18 amino acids. The V gene end was trimmed by 4 bases and the J gene end by 3 bases; junction bases not matched to a gene: 13. Germline lookup yields CDR1 SGHVS and CDR2 FNYEAQ. CDR3: CASSSQPPGLAGSYEQYF. The CDR3 nucleotides are TGTGCCAGCAGCTCCCAGCCCCCCGGACTAGCGGGGAGCTACGAGCAGTACTTC. Drawing the rest from reference TRBV7-6 and TRBJ2-7, the complete variable domain is GAGVSQSPRYKVTKRGQDVALRCDPISGHVSLYWYRQALGQGPEFLTYFNYEAQQDKSGLPNDRFSAERPEGSISTLTIQRTEQRDSAMYRCASSSQPPGLAGSYEQYFGPGTRLTVT.

V usage is TRBV14 and J usage is TRBJ2-7, with 8 positions matching TRBD1. This CDR3 has 16 amino acids. Germline V CDR1 and CDR2: SGHDN, FVKESK. J gave up 0 bases and V 1 base, and 5 bases lay outside the gene matches. The CDR3 DNA reads TGTGCCAGCAGCCAAGCCTGGACAGGGCTCTCCTACGAGCAGTACTTC. This sequence encodes CASSQAWTGLSYEQYF.

The rearrangement uses TRBV15 and TRBJ1-1; TRBD1 might be the D (5 bases). The CDR3 sequence is 15 residues long. Germline loops: CDR1 LNHNV, CDR2 YYDKDF (reference sequence). V shed 6 bases and J shed 6 bases, with 20 bases lying between them. CDR3 sequence: CATSRRSTVLPEAFF. In DNA form, the CDR3 reads TGTGCCACCAGTCGACGTTCGACAGTTTTGCCTGAAGCTTTCTTT.